This record looks at one T cell receptor beta chain sequence and its context. The data stem from a study of cytotoxic CD8 clonotypes in ibrutinib-treated CLL. Using immunoSEQ multiplex PCR, the repertoire was profiled, and TCRdb retains in-frame clones only, with some absent. Of approximately 190,000 clones in the sample, about three quarters are singletons; the top ten hold approximately 6.3%. CDR1 SGHVS and CDR2 FNYEAQ come from the germline V gene. The CDR3 loop spans 13 amino acids. With V trimmed by 5 bases and J by 1 base, 0 bases remained unmatched. The starting material was PBMCs, obtained after 12 months of ibrutinib treatment. This sequence was found in a human donor with chronic lymphocytic leukemia. This chain links TRBV7-6 with TRBJ2-3; 7 positions match TRBD1. For the CDR3, the DNA is TGTGCCAGCAGCGGACAGGGCACAGATACGCAGTATTTT. Its protein is CASSGQGTDTQYF.